This TCR beta chain emerged from a study of blood T cell repertoires in COVID-19. About the research overall: Symptom resolution, clearance, or two negative PCRs marked donors in Cohort 3 as recovered. From T cells, B-cell-depleted T cells, or PBMCs came the material, which was cDNA or gDNA.

Clones were read by immunoSEQ multiplex PCR, and TCRdb kept only the in-frame ones, dropping some. The data hold 350,000 to 400,000 clones, with approximately 89% observed a single time. Assignments of participants to cohorts depended upon their own reported clinical history. The ends lost 4 bases at V and 0 bases at J; junction bases unmatched: 2. Germline V gene sequence: CDR1 SEHNR, CDR2 FQNEAQ (reference sequence). This CDR3 comprises 14 residues. The rearrangement links TRBV7-9 to TRBJ2-7; 8 bases line up with TRBD1. Sequenced: PBMCs or T cells enriched from blood (not recorded which). This TCR was recovered from a man between 40 and 49 years old in a cohort exposed to, infected with or recovered from COVID-19 (not recorded which). The CDR3 sequence: CASSSDRASYEQYF. In DNA, the CDR3 is TGTGCCAGCAGCTCGGACAGGGCCTCCTACGAGCAGTACTTC.